The clone carrying this T cell receptor (beta chain) showed up just a few times. Its antigen remains unidentified. The CDR3 has 13 amino acids. Germline CDR1 and CDR2: MRHNA and SNTAGT. J lost 6 bases, V lost 6 bases, and 4 bases had no gene match. The record originates from a study of T-cell reconstitution after alpha-beta-depleted transplantation in children. Findings and caveats of the study: Expanded clones from the graft, numbering several hundred, reportedly supplied alpha-beta T cells about two months after transplant. One year post-transplant, T-cell counts and diversity were largely derived from T cells produced anew.

A library of TCRbeta sequences, prepared with unique molecular identifiers, was generated. TCRdb re-called the PCR reads with MiXCR, one entry per CDR3 protein. The sample lists around 270,000 distinct CDR3 sequences; around 10% were seen once. Sequencing was performed on PBMCs, taken before TCRalphabeta/CD19-depleted stem cell transplant. The genes are TRBV6-4 and TRBJ2-7, with 11 bases lining up with TRBD1. The source of this sequence is a boy younger than two with acute myeloid leukemia, due to receive a stem cell transplant. The DNA for the CDR3 is TGTGCCAGCAGCGTGGACAGGGGGCTCGAGCAGTACTTC. Translation: CASSVDRGLEQYF.